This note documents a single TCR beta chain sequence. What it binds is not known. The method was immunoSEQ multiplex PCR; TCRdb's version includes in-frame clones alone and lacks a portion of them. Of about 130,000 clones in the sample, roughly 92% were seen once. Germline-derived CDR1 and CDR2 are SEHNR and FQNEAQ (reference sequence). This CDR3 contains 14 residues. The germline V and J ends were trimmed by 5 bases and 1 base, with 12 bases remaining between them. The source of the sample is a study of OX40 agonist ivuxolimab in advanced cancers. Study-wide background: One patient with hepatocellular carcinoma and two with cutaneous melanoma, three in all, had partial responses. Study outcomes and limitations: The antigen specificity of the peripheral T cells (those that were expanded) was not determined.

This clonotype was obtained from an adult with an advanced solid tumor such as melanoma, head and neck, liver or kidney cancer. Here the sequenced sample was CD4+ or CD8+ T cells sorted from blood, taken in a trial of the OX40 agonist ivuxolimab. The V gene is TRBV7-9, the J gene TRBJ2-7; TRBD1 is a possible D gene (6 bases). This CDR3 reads CASSPQGISYEQYF. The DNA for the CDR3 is TGTGCCAGCAGCCCACAGGGTATATCCTACGAGCAGTACTTC.